One and the same sample provided the 3 T cell receptor beta chains below, sequenced in a study of blood T cell repertoires in COVID-19. Repertoires were generated with immunoSEQ multiplex PCR, while TCRdb's copy carries only in-frame clones and drops some. The sample lists some 250,000 clones; 86% were seen once. The sequencing input was peripheral blood. These receptors came from a woman aged 25-40 years with COVID-19, enrolled during active disease.

This clone appeared a single time. The rearrangement joins TRBV11-2 to TRBJ2-1; possibly TRBD2 for D (7 bases). This CDR3 has 16 amino acids. V lost 5 bases and J lost 0, with 14 bases in between. Germline V gives CDR1 SGHAT, CDR2 FQNNGV. This chain's CDR3 is CASSRGAGTSYNEQFF. CDR3 coding DNA: TGTGCCAGCAGCCGGGGGGCAGGGACCTCCTACAATGAGCAGTTCTTC. The whole variable domain, remainder taken from reference TRBV11-2 and TRBJ2-1, is EAGVAQSPRYKIIEKRQSVAFWCNPISGHATLYWYQQILGQGPKLLIQFQNNGVVDDSQLPKDRFSAERLKGVDSTLKIQPAKLEDSAVYLCASSRGAGTSYNEQFFGPGTRLTVL.

J is TRBJ2-5 and V is TRBV13; a possible D gene is TRBD1 (6 bases). The V gene lost 4 bases and the J gene lost 4 bases, with 16 bases spanning the gap. From germline, CDR1 is PRHDT and CDR2 FYEKMQ (reference sequence). This CDR3 comprises 15 residues. CDR3 sequence reads: CASSSLSGGIETQYF. In nucleotides, the CDR3 is TGTGCCAGCAGCTCCCTTAGTGGGGGCATAGAGACCCAGTACTTC.

The chain uses TRBV6-5 and TRBJ1-5; no clear D. With 6 bases removed from V and 3 bases from J, the gap between germline ends came to 15 bases. The V gene's germline CDR1 is MNHEY and CDR2 SVGAGI. The CDR3 sequence is 15 residues long. The CDR3 spells CASRLVVGANQPQHF. The CDR3 nucleotides are TGTGCCAGCAGACTAGTTGTGGGTGCCAATCAGCCCCAGCATTTT.